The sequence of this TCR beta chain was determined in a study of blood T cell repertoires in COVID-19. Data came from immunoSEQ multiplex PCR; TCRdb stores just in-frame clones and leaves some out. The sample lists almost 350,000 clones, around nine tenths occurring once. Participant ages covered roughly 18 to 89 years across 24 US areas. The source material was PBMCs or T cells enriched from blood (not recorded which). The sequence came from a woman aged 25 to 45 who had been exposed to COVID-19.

The CDR3 nucleotides read TGTGCCAGTAAGTCCGGGACTAGCGGTGACTACGAGCAGTACTTC. Translated: CASKSGTSGDYEQYF. V and J are TRBV19 and TRBJ2-7, with 11 bases matching TRBD2. CDR1 is LNHDA, CDR2 SQIVND, per germline (reference sequence). The junction had 8 bases not matched to a gene; V was cut back by 7 bases and J by 3 bases. CDR3 length: 15 amino acids.